The rows below give T cell receptor beta chains drawn from one sample of a study of T-cell memory formation after mild COVID-19. TCRdb passed the 5' RACE reads through MiXCR, listing each CDR3 protein once. The sample has 85,000 to 120,000 distinct CDR3 sequences, 15% to 20% seen once. The specimen was PBMCs or a T cell subset sorted from them (not recorded which). The receptor set was obtained from an adult woman who had mild COVID-19 (a few samples of this study predate the infection). Cell type and time point are not known. The CDR3 runs from the conserved cysteine through the conserved F or W. The D gene is left open where the match is weak. Rows give clone size only sometimes, using once, few, many, or a class for an expanded clone.

j_gene,d_gene,abundance,v_gene,CDR3aa,CDR3nt
TRBJ2-7,.,few,TRBV7-9,CASSLALTTQSSYEQYF,TGTGCCAGCAGCTTAGCGTTGACTACCCAGTCTAGCTACGAGCAGTACTTC
TRBJ2-1,TRBD1,.,TRBV7-9,CASSLGYGGTGTGYNEQFF,TGTGCCAGCAGCTTAGGGTACGGCGGGACAGGGACTGGGTACAATGAGCAGTTCTTC
TRBJ1-3,.,.,TRBV2,CASSEPVGSGNTIYF,TGTGCCAGCAGTGAACCAGTGGGCTCTGGAAACACCATATATTTT
TRBJ2-3,.,.,TRBV6-2/TRBV6-3,CASSRPTDTQYF,TGTGCCAGCAGCCGACCCACAGATACGCAGTATTTT
TRBJ2-1,.,.,TRBV7-3,CASGGHNDNEQFF,TGTGCCAGCGGAGGGCACAACGACAATGAGCAGTTCTTC
TRBJ2-1,.,.,TRBV6-5,CASSRGDDYNEQFF,TGTGCCAGCAGCAGGGGGGACGACTACAATGAGCAGTTCTTC
TRBJ1-5,TRBD1,few,TRBV6-6,CASSYSGDRVSNQPQHF,TGTGCCAGCAGTTACTCTGGGGACAGGGTGAGCAATCAGCCCCAGCATTTT
TRBJ1-1,TRBD1,.,TRBV10-3,CAISLQGAETEAFF,TGTGCCATCAGTTTACAGGGGGCAGAGACTGAAGCTTTCTTT
TRBJ2-3,TRBD1,.,TRBV12-3/TRBV12-4,CASSLDRGPNTQYF,TGTGCCAGCAGTTTAGACAGGGGCCCCAATACGCAGTATTTT
TRBJ1-2,.,.,TRBV6-5,CASTLTGQDGYTF,TGTGCCAGCACCTTAACGGGTCAGGATGGCTACACCTTC
TRBJ2-1,.,.,TRBV12-3/TRBV12-4,CASSSPTEYEQFF,TGTGCCAGCAGTTCTCCCACGGAATATGAGCAGTTCTTC
TRBJ1-2,.,.,TRBV5-1,CASSLTEPYGYTF,TGCGCCAGCAGCTTGACAGAACCTTATGGCTACACCTTC
TRBJ2-1,.,few,TRBV7-8,CASSLAPVTSNEQFF,TGTGCCAGCAGCTTAGCCCCCGTAACTAGCAATGAGCAGTTCTTC
TRBJ1-3,.,few,TRBV4-2,CASSQDNGYSGNTIYF,TGTGCCAGCAGCCAAGACAACGGTTACTCTGGAAACACCATATATTTT
TRBJ2-7,.,few,TRBV7-9,CASSLERTEQYF,TGTGCCAGCAGCTTAGAGCGGACGGAGCAGTACTTC
TRBJ2-7,.,few,TRBV7-9,CASSPPSHEQYF,TGTGCCAGCAGCCCACCATCTCACGAGCAGTACTTC
TRBJ2-7,.,.,TRBV5-4,CASSSGLGSYEQYF,TGTGCCAGCAGCTCAGGGCTGGGCTCCTACGAGCAGTACTTC